Listed below are T cell receptor beta chains from one sample, sequenced in a study of blood T cell repertoires in COVID-19. Profiling relied on immunoSEQ multiplex PCR, and the TCRdb table lists in-frame clones only, not all of them. The sample has roughly 77,000 clones, 88% seen once. The sequencing sample was made of peripheral blood. These receptors were collected from a human donor in a cohort sampled during active COVID-19. Both conserved end residues are part of each CDR3. A D gene is named only where the DNA matches it firmly. Clone size is given for some rows only: seen once, a few or many times, or a class if the clone is expanded.

j_gene: TRBJ2-1; d_gene: TRBD2; abundance: NA; v_gene: TRBV11-2; CDR3aa: CASSDQTSGSHLAYNEQFF; CDR3nt: TGTGCCAGCAGCGACCAGACTAGCGGGTCTCACTTAGCCTACAATGAGCAGTTCTTC
j_gene: TRBJ1-1; d_gene: TRBD1; abundance: NA; v_gene: TRBV2; CDR3aa: CASEAGQGRGVTEAFF; CDR3nt: TGTGCCAGCGAAGCCGGACAGGGTAGGGGTGTTACTGAAGCTTTCTTT
j_gene: TRBJ2-2; d_gene: NA; abundance: NA; v_gene: TRBV27; CDR3aa: CASAGGLDTGELFF; CDR3nt: TGTGCCAGCGCCGGGGGTTTGGACACCGGGGAGCTGTTTTTT
j_gene: TRBJ1-1; d_gene: NA; abundance: once; v_gene: TRBV6-2/TRBV6-3; CDR3aa: CASSRQLDTEAFF; CDR3nt: TGTGCCAGCAGTCGACAGTTGGACACTGAAGCTTTCTTT
j_gene: TRBJ1-3; d_gene: NA; abundance: NA; v_gene: TRBV4-1; CDR3aa: CASSQAPEAGNTIYF; CDR3nt: TGCGCCAGCAGCCAAGCACCCGAGGCTGGAAACACCATATATTTT
j_gene: TRBJ2-1; d_gene: TRBD2; abundance: NA; v_gene: TRBV9; CDR3aa: CASSAYGTSGIAGEQFF; CDR3nt: TGTGCCAGCAGCGCCTACGGGACTAGCGGGATAGCAGGTGAGCAGTTCTTC
j_gene: TRBJ2-7; d_gene: TRBD1; abundance: NA; v_gene: TRBV3-1/TRBV3-2; CDR3aa: CASSQGPDRFYEQYF; CDR3nt: TGTGCCAGCAGCCAAGGTCCGGACAGGTTCTACGAGCAGTACTTC
j_gene: TRBJ2-7; d_gene: TRBD2; abundance: once; v_gene: TRBV6-5; CDR3aa: CASSYTSGGYEQYF; CDR3nt: TGTGCCAGCAGTTACACTAGCGGGGGCTACGAGCAGTACTTC
j_gene: TRBJ2-5; d_gene: NA; abundance: NA; v_gene: TRBV20-1; CDR3aa: CSAEIETQYF; CDR3nt: TGCAGTGCGGAGATAGAGACCCAGTACTTC
j_gene: TRBJ2-1; d_gene: TRBD2; abundance: NA; v_gene: TRBV4-2; CDR3aa: CASSSGLPMGYNEQFF; CDR3nt: TGTGCCAGCAGCTCGGGACTACCTATGGGATACAATGAGCAGTTCTTC
j_gene: TRBJ2-5; d_gene: NA; abundance: NA; v_gene: TRBV27; CDR3aa: CASAGTQGPWETQYF; CDR3nt: TGTGCCAGCGCCGGAACACAGGGTCCGTGGGAGACCCAGTACTTC
j_gene: TRBJ2-7; d_gene: NA; abundance: NA; v_gene: TRBV28; CDR3aa: CASSFAYYEQYF; CDR3nt: TGTGCCAGCAGTTTCGCCTACTACGAGCAGTACTTC
j_gene: TRBJ2-7; d_gene: NA; abundance: NA; v_gene: TRBV3-1/TRBV3-2; CDR3aa: CASSQSGLSSYEQYF; CDR3nt: TGTGCCAGCAGCCAATCGGGTCTGAGCTCCTACGAGCAGTACTTC